The 11 T cell receptor beta chains listed next were all sequenced from one sample in a study of T cell repertoires in cytomegalovirus infection. In TCRdb, the reads were re-called with MiXCR into one record per CDR3 protein. The sample lists around 130,000 distinct CDR3 sequences, 7% to 9.5% occurring once. Input material: PBMCs. These receptors were taken from a human donor in good health (CMV status not recorded). Some clones in this sample may be carry-over from other donors' samples.

This clonotype was observed many times. The rearrangement joins TRBV7-2 to TRBJ1-1; D is unresolved. Germline assignment: CDR1 SGHTA and CDR2 FQGNSA. The V end was cut by 2 bases, the J end by 1 base, with 8 bases between. The CDR3 contains 14 residues. CDR3 region: CASSLSRPNTEAFF. CDR3 in DNA: TGTGCCAGCAGCTTAAGCAGGCCGAACACTGAAGCTTTCTTT.

This clonotype has ten or more counts. The chain carries TRBV7-2 and TRBJ2-2; 11 bases fit TRBD2. CDR3 length: 14 amino acids. J lost 6 bases, V lost 4 bases, and 1 base had no gene match. CDR1 and CDR2 (germline): SGHTA, FQGNSA. CDR3 in amino acids: CASSSGLAAGELFF. In DNA form, the CDR3 reads TGTGCCAGCAGCTCGGGACTAGCGGCCGGGGAGCTGTTTTTT.

This clonotype was recorded once. The rearrangement joins TRBV29-1 to TRBJ2-2, with 7 bases lining up with TRBD1. V was pared by 1 base and J by 4 bases, with 3 bases of the junction left unmatched. The length of the CDR3 is 14 residues. The germline V gene encodes CDR1 SQVTM and CDR2 ANQGSEA. CDR3 sequence reads: CSVEGTGATGELFF. As DNA, the CDR3 is TGCAGCGTTGAAGGGACAGGAGCCACCGGGGAGCTGTTTTTT.

This clonotype was observed many times. The genes are TRBV7-2 and TRBJ1-5; no firm D call. V lost 2 bases and J lost 3, with 5 bases in between. The germline gives CDR1 SGHTA, CDR2 FQGNSA. The CDR3 runs 13 residues. The CDR3 nucleotides read TGTGCCAGCAGCTTAACGTACAATCAGCCCCAGCATTTT. It yields the protein CASSLTYNQPQHF.

This clonotype was seen at least ten times. The CDR3, as DNA: TGTGCCAGCAGTTTGGCCGGGACGACTATAGGAGGCTACACCTTC. Amino acids: CASSLAGTTIGGYTF. The chain employs TRBV12-3 or TRBV12-4 and TRBJ1-2, with a possible D match to TRBD1 (5 bases). Trimming shortened V by 3 bases and J by 8 bases, and 19 bases separated the two germline ends. The CDR3 runs to 15 residues.

This clonotype came up many times. The chain carries TRBV30 and TRBJ2-2; D unclear. V lost 7 bases, J lost 2 bases, and 14 bases lay in between. The CDR3 is 14 residues long. Looked up from germline, CDR1 is GTSNPN and CDR2 is SVGIG (reference sequence). In DNA, the CDR3 is TGTGCCTCGGAATCAGGTCTAAACACCGGGGAGCTGTTTTTT. Residues: CASESGLNTGELFF. The whole variable domain, filled in from reference TRBV30 and TRBJ2-2, reads SQTIHQWPATLVQPVGSPLSLECTVEGTSNPNLYWYRQAAGRGLQLLFYSVGIGQISSEVPQNLSASRPQDRQFILSSKKLLLSDSGFYLCASESGLNTGELFFGEGSRLTVL.

This clonotype was detected many times. The chain has TRBV7-2 and TRBJ1-5; no reliable D call. The V gene lost 5 bases and the J gene lost 3 bases, with 14 bases spanning the gap. Germline-derived CDR1 and CDR2 are SGHTA and FQGNSA. The CDR3 covers 15 residues. This chain's CDR3 is CASSVGREHNQPQHF. CDR3 sequence (DNA): TGTGCCAGCAGCGTGGGAAGGGAGCACAATCAGCCCCAGCATTTT.

This clonotype appeared many times. V is TRBV7-9 and J is TRBJ1-2; D unclear. V was trimmed by 4 bases and J by 3 bases, leaving 9 bases between them. In germline, CDR1 is SEHNR, CDR2 FQNEAQ (reference sequence). CDR3 length equals 13 residues. As DNA, the CDR3 is TGTGCCAGCAGCTACCTGAATGACTATGGCTACACCTTC. Translated: CASSYLNDYGYTF.

At least ten counts were recorded for this clonotype. The V call is TRBV10-3, the J call TRBJ1-2; D remains unclear. CDR1 is ENHRY, CDR2 SYGVKD, per germline. The CDR3 covers 15 residues. V lost 3 bases and J 8 bases, leaving 19 bases between the germline ends. CDR3 bases: TGTGCCATCAGTGAACCCACGAGAGGGATGGAGGGCTACACCTTC. Its translation is CAISEPTRGMEGYTF.

This clonotype was seen ten or more times. The CDR3 coding sequence is TGCAGCGCCTCCGAGGAAGGTCGCTATGGCTACACCTTC. Its translation is CSASEEGRYGYTF. J is TRBJ1-2 and V is TRBV29-1; D not resolved. Germline CDR1 is SQVTM and CDR2 is ANQGSEA. The CDR3 has 13 residues. V shed 7 bases and J shed 4 bases, with 16 bases lying between them.

This chain joins TRBV5-1 and TRBJ1-2; D unclear. The germline gives CDR1 SGHRS, CDR2 YFSETQ. The CDR3 has 15 residues. The V gene lost 0 bases and the J gene lost 8 bases, with 17 bases spanning the gap. CDR3 in DNA: TGCGCCAGCAGCTTGGGTGTCGACACCTTCGGGGGCTACACCTTC. This translates into CASSLGVDTFGGYTF.